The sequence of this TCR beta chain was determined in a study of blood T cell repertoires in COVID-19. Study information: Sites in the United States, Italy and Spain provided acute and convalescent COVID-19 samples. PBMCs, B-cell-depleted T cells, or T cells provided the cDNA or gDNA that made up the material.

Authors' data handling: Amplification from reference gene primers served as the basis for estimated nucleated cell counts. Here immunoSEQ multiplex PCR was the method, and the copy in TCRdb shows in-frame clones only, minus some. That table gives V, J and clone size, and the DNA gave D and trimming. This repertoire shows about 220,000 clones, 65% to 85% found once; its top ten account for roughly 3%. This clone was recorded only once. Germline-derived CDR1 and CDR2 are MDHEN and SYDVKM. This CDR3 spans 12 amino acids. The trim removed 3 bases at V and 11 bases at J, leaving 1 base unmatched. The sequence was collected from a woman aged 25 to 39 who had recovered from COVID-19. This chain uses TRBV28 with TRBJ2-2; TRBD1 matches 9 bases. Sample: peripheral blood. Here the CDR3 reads CASSLGQGELFF. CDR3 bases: TGTGCCAGCAGTTTGGGACAGGGAGAGCTGTTTTTT.